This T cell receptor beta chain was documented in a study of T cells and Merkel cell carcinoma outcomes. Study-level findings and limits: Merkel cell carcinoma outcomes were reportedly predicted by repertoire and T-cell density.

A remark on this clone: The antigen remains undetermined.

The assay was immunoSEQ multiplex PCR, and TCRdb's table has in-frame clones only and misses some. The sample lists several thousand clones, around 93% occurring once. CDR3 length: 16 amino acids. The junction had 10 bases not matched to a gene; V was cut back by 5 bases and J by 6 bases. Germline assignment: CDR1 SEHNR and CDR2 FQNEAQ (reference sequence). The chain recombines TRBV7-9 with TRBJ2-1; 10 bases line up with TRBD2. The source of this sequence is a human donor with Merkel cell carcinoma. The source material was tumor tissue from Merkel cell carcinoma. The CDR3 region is CASSPFAWTSGNEQFF. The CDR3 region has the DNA TGTGCCAGCAGCCCTTTCGCTTGGACTAGCGGCAATGAGCAGTTCTTC.